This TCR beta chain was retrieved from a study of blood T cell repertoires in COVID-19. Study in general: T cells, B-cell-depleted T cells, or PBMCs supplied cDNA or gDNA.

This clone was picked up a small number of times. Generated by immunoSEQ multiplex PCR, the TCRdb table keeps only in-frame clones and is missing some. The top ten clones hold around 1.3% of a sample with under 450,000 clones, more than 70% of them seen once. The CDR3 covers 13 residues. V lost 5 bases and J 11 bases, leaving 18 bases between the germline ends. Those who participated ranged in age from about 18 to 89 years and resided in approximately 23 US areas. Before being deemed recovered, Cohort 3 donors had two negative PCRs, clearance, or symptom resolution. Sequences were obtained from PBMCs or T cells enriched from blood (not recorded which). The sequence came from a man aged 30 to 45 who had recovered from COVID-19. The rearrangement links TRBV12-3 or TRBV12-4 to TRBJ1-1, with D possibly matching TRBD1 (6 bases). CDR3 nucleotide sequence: TGTGCCAGCAGTCCTCGACAGGCCCTGGGCGCTTTCTTT. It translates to CASSPRQALGAFF.